The 15 T cell receptor beta chains in this list originate from one sample, sequenced in a study of sequential checkpoint blockade in melanoma. Treatment denoted: randomized to nivolumab then ipilimumab (arm A) or the reverse (arm B). Sequencing used immunoSEQ multiplex PCR; TCRdb keeps in-frame clones, though not all of them. The sample holds tens of thousands of clones, approximately 90% seen once. This sample comprised CD8+ T cells sorted from blood (inferred from file names), obtained from a patient given nivolumab and ipilimumab in sequence. The receptors shown here come from a human donor with melanoma.

The chain combines TRBV5-6 with TRBJ2-7, with 7 bases aligning to TRBD1. CDR3 length equals 15 residues. V lost 4 bases, J lost 2 bases, and 9 bases stayed unmatched. CDR1 SGHDT and CDR2 YYEEEE come from the germline V gene. Here the CDR3 DNA reads TGTGCCAGCAGCCAAATGGGACAGCCACCCTACGAGCAGTACTTC. Its protein product is CASSQMGQPPYEQYF.

The genes are TRBV5-1 and TRBJ1-1, with D hard to call. The CDR3 totals 14 residues. Trimming removed 0 bases at V and 8 bases at J, with 14 bases between. Germline CDR1 reads SGHRS; CDR2 reads YFSETQ. For the CDR3, the DNA is TGCGCCAGCAGCTTGGCCTTGGGCTTCAGGGAAGCTTTCTTT. Residues: CASSLALGFREAFF.

The rearrangement joins TRBV27 to TRBJ2-1; 8 bases map to TRBD1. CDR3 length: 15 residues. With V trimmed by 10 bases and J by 6 bases, 14 bases remained unmatched. Germline V gene sequence: CDR1 MNHEY, CDR2 SMNVEV (reference sequence). In DNA form, the CDR3 reads TGTGCCACAGGCGTCTTTGGGACAGGACGCAATGAGCAGTTCTTC. It encodes CATGVFGTGRNEQFF.

The chain is built from TRBV7-9 and TRBJ2-1; 9 nucleotides agree with TRBD2. The germline CDR1 and CDR2 sequences are SEHNR and FQNEAQ (reference sequence). J gave up 5 bases and V 5 bases, and 10 bases lay outside the gene matches. The CDR3 covers 16 residues. CDR3 sequence reads: CASSRLAGDDNNEQFF. As DNA, the CDR3 is TGTGCCAGCAGCCGATTAGCGGGAGACGATAACAATGAGCAGTTCTTC.

The chain uses TRBV9 and TRBJ2-1; 7 bases are a match to TRBD2. Germline CDR1 SGDLS, CDR2 YYNGEE. The V gene end was trimmed by 4 bases and the J gene end by 0 bases; junction bases not matched to a gene: 10. This CDR3 is 17 amino acids long. Written as DNA, the CDR3 is TGTGCCAGCAGCCCAGGTGGGGGAGGGAGCTCCTACAATGAGCAGTTCTTC. This codes for CASSPGGGGSSYNEQFF.

The chain employs TRBV30 and TRBJ2-3; D ambiguous. V was clipped by 0 bases and J by 2 bases, with 3 bases between them. This CDR3 spans 12 amino acids. Per the germline V gene, CDR1 is GTSNPN and CDR2 is SVGIG (reference sequence). CDR3 region: CAWSVLTDTQYF. The CDR3, as DNA: TGTGCCTGGAGTGTTCTCACAGATACGCAGTATTTT.

This rearrangement joins TRBV4-2 to TRBJ1-1; D is perhaps TRBD1 (6 bases). Germline CDR1 LGHNA, CDR2 YNFKEQ. This CDR3 has 17 residues. V was shortened by 0 bases and J by 4 bases, with 18 bases between the two germline ends. CDR3 amino acids: CASSQDKGQRLGTEAFF. CDR3 sequence (DNA): TGTGCCAGCAGCCAAGATAAAGGACAGCGTTTGGGCACTGAAGCTTTCTTT.

The chain recombines TRBV6-5 with TRBJ1-1, with no clear D. CDR3 length: 14 residues. Trimming removed 4 bases at V and 1 base at J, with 10 bases between. Germline V lookup: CDR1 MNHEY, CDR2 SVGAGI. CDR3 loop: CASSLVFGNTEAFF. For the CDR3, the DNA is TGTGCCAGCAGTTTAGTTTTTGGGAACACTGAAGCTTTCTTT.

This chain connects TRBV28 to TRBJ2-7; D is possibly TRBD1 (5 bases). The V gene lost 2 bases and the J gene lost 6 bases, with 14 bases spanning the gap. The CDR3 covers 14 residues. In germline, CDR1 is MDHEN, CDR2 SYDVKM. DNA of the CDR3: TGTGCCAGCAGTTTAAGGGCAGGGTTGGGCGAGCAGTACTTC. Amino acids: CASSLRAGLGEQYF. The full variable domain, with the rest looked up from reference TRBV28 and TRBJ2-7, is DVKVTQSSRYLVKRTGEKVFLECVQDMDHENMFWYRQDPGLGLRLIYFSYDVKMKEKGDIPEGYSVSREKKERFSLILESASTNQTSMYLCASSLRAGLGEQYFGPGTRLTVT.

This clone occurred a few times. The rearrangement uses TRBV29-1 and TRBJ2-3, with TRBD2 matching over 8 bases. V shed 3 bases and J 6 bases; nucleotides not matched to a gene: 5. CDR3 length equals 13 residues. The germline CDR1 and CDR2 sequences are SQVTM and ANQGSEA. CDR3 sequence: CSVDGRARDTQYF. CDR3 coding DNA: TGCAGCGTTGACGGGAGGGCCAGGGATACGCAGTATTTT.

The V gene is TRBV30, the J gene TRBJ1-4; D is unresolved. Germline V lookup: CDR1 GTSNPN, CDR2 SVGIG (reference sequence). Trimming shortened V by 2 bases and J by 2 bases, and 9 bases separated the two germline ends. CDR3 length: 14 residues. The CDR3 sequence: CAWSRVSTNEKLFF. The CDR3 nucleotides are TGTGCCTGGAGTCGGGTTTCGACTAATGAAAAACTGTTTTTT.

This sequence joins TRBV28 and TRBJ2-7; TRBD1 is a possible D gene (5 bases). Trimming pared 5 bases from V and 4 bases from J, leaving 15 bases between. Per germline, CDR1 MDHEN and CDR2 SYDVKM. The CDR3 consists of 14 residues. The DNA of the CDR3 is TGTGCCAGCAGTCCCAGGGTCGAACCGTACGAGCAGTACTTC. Translated, it gives CASSPRVEPYEQYF.

The table lists this clone with a few counts. The CDR3 DNA reads TGTGCCAGCCGTACCAGGGGAGAGGGTCAGCCCCAGCATTTT. This gives the protein CASRTRGEGQPQHF. The gene calls are TRBV27 and TRBJ1-5, with a weak D call TRBD1 (6 bases). The CDR3 length is 14 residues. V shed 8 bases and J shed 6 bases, with 17 bases lying between them. CDR1 is MNHEY and CDR2 is SMNVEV in the germline V gene (reference sequence).

The J gene is TRBJ2-5, the V gene TRBV19; 15 bases are shared with TRBD2. The closer fit of TRBJ2-7 to the DNA end suggests the J call may be wrong. CDR3 length: 18 residues. Germline V gives CDR1 LNHDA, CDR2 SQIVND (reference sequence). The CDR3 spells CASSIEGLAGGPHYEQYF. In nucleotides, the CDR3 is TGTGCCAGTAGTATAGAAGGACTAGCGGGAGGGCCCCACTACGAGCAGTACTTC.

The genes are TRBV12-5 and TRBJ1-2; 8 bases agree with TRBD1. CDR3 length: 16 residues. Germline lookup yields CDR1 LGHNT and CDR2 FRNRAP. The ends lost 4 bases at V and 6 bases at J; junction bases unmatched: 13. The CDR3 spells CASGWGQENPTDGYTF. The CDR3 DNA sequence: TGTGCTAGTGGTTGGGGACAGGAGAACCCTACTGATGGCTACACCTTC.